Described below is a single T cell receptor beta chain sequence and its context. Its target is not known. J lost 1 base, V lost 6 bases, and 8 bases had no gene match. The CDR3 contains 15 residues. CDR1 and CDR2 (germline): MNHNS, SASEGT. The naive CD8 fraction comprised CD45RO-negative cells positively selected for CCR7 and excluded terminally differentiated effector memory CD45RA+ cells. Healthy HIV-negative adults without recent acute infections or vaccinations served as donors. This specimen comes from a study of shared clonotypes between healthy human individuals. Whole-study context: CD4 naive and CD4 memory each took three plates per donor, while CD8 naive took two and CD8 memory one.

The method was immunoSEQ multiplex PCR; TCRdb's version includes in-frame clones alone and lacks a portion of them. The sample gives around 1.9 million clones, 93% of which show up once; approximately 1.6% is in the top ten. Findings and caveats of the study: Naive subsets, compared against memory subsets, generally had larger estimated richness values.

This receptor was identified in a man between 18 and 29 years old in good health. Some clones in this sample may be carry-over from other donors' samples. Sequences were obtained from naive CD8+ T cells from PBMCs. The rearrangement joins TRBV6-1 to TRBJ2-7; TRBD2 aligns across 8 bases. CDR3 in amino acids: CASRKVAGGSYEQYF. The CDR3 coding sequence is TGTGCCAGCAGGAAGGTGGCGGGGGGTTCCTACGAGCAGTACTTC.